The 12 T cell receptor beta chains in this list originate from one sample, sequenced in a study of T cell responses to AZD1222 COVID-19 vaccine. Sequenced by immunoSEQ multiplex PCR; TCRdb stores in-frame clones only, minus some. The table records approximately 60,000 clones, more than 70% of them present only once. The sample consisted of peripheral blood, taken on day 0 of AZD1222 vaccination. The receptors shown here come from an adult in good health.

The chain links TRBV6-4 to TRBJ2-5; 12 positions match TRBD2. Unmatched junction bases numbered 3, after V lost 5 bases and J lost 2 bases. Germline-derived CDR1 and CDR2 are MRHNA and SNTAGT. This CDR3 contains 15 residues. CDR3 region: CASSKLAGGQETQYF. CDR3 DNA sequence: TGTGCCAGCAGTAAACTAGCGGGGGGTCAAGAGACCCAGTACTTC.

This clone was counted once. V gene TRBV14 combines with J gene TRBJ1-6, with D maybe TRBD1 (5 bases). V was clipped by 4 bases and J by 6 bases, with 10 bases between them. The CDR3 extends over 14 amino acids. Germline lookup yields CDR1 SGHDN and CDR2 FVKESK. The CDR3 loop is CASSLEQGNSPLHF. CDR3 DNA sequence: TGTGCCAGCAGCCTTGAGCAGGGTAATTCACCCCTCCACTTT.

The chain couples TRBV29-1 to TRBJ1-4, with 11 bases matching TRBD1. From germline, CDR1 is SQVTM and CDR2 ANQGSEA. V lost 7 bases and J lost 5; bases outside the gene matches: 3. This CDR3 has 13 amino acids. The CDR3 loop is CSAGDRGNEKLFF. The CDR3 nucleotides are TGCAGCGCCGGGGACAGGGGGAATGAAAAACTGTTTTTT. The whole variable domain, filled in from reference TRBV29-1 and TRBJ1-4, reads SAVISQKPSRDICQRGTSLTIQCQVDSQVTMMFWYRQQPGQSLTLIATANQGSEATYESGFVIDKFPISRPNLTFSTLTVSNMSPEDSSIYLCSAGDRGNEKLFFGSGTQLSVL.

The chain carries TRBV9 and TRBJ2-3; D is ambiguous. The V end was cut by 5 bases, the J end by 1 base, with 11 bases between. Germline V gene data show CDR1 as SGDLS and CDR2 as YYNGEE. The CDR3 has 14 amino acids. The chain's CDR3 is CASSGTVGTDTQYF. The CDR3 DNA is TGTGCCAGCAGTGGAACAGTCGGCACAGATACGCAGTATTTT.

This chain connects TRBV29-1 to TRBJ1-1; D might be TRBD1 (5 bases). CDR1 and CDR2 (germline): SQVTM, ANQGSEA. V lost 1 base and J 10 bases, leaving 13 bases between the germline ends. There are 12 residues in the CDR3. The CDR3 spells CSVEVAGLIAFF. In DNA form, the CDR3 reads TGCAGCGTTGAAGTGGCGGGGCTGATAGCTTTCTTT.

The V and J genes are TRBV2 and TRBJ1-3, with D tentatively TRBD1 (5 bases). The CDR3 runs to 14 residues. CDR1 SNHLY and CDR2 FYNNEI come from the germline V gene. Trimming cost V 6 bases and J 3 bases, with 12 bases left between them. The CDR3 sequence is CASRTQGSGNTIYF. Here the CDR3 DNA reads TGTGCCAGCAGGACCCAGGGAAGTGGAAACACCATATATTTT.

The V gene is TRBV3-1 (or the pseudogene TRBV3-2), the J gene TRBJ1-1, with D maybe TRBD1 (6 bases). The length of the CDR3 is 16 residues. The ends were cut back, 0 bases at V and 1 base at J, with 12 bases in the middle. Germline V lookup: CDR1 LGHDT, CDR2 YNNKEL (reference sequence). CDR3 nucleotides: TGTGCCAGCAGCCAAGATCGAACCAGGGGGAACACTGAAGCTTTCTTT. Its protein is CASSQDRTRGNTEAFF.

The chain joins TRBV9 to TRBJ1-1, with D possibly matching TRBD1 (6 bases). Germline CDR1 SGDLS, CDR2 YYNGEE. This CDR3 spans 15 amino acids. Trimming took 0 bases from V and 1 from J, leaving 10 bases between them. The CDR3 here is CASSVGGGRNTEAFF. For the CDR3, the DNA is TGTGCCAGCAGCGTAGGGGGGGGCCGGAACACTGAAGCTTTCTTT.

This clone was found a few times. The chain's CDR3 is CAISDGLAGEGTDTQYF. CDR3 nucleotide sequence: TGTGCCATCAGTGATGGACTAGCGGGGGAGGGCACAGATACGCAGTATTTT. This chain links TRBV10-3 with TRBJ2-3; 13 nucleotides match TRBD2. Trimming took 3 bases from V and 1 from J; bases not matched to a gene: 4. Germline-derived CDR1 and CDR2 are ENHRY and SYGVKD. The CDR3 consists of 17 residues.

The chain carries TRBV3-1 (or the pseudogene TRBV3-2) and TRBJ1-6; 7 bases match TRBD1. J lost 8 bases, V lost 4 bases, and 8 bases had no gene match. The CDR3 extends over 15 amino acids. CDR1 is LGHDT and CDR2 is YNNKEL in the germline V gene (reference sequence). CDR3 sequence (DNA): TGTGCCAGCAGCCTTCCGGGACAGCTGCATTCACCCCTCCACTTT. It specifies CASSLPGQLHSPLHF.

The chain uses TRBV7-2 and TRBJ2-7, with 8 bases identical to TRBD2. Germline trimming cut 3 bases from V and 2 bases from J; bases unmatched to any gene: 6. CDR1 is SGHTA and CDR2 is FQGNSA in the germline V gene. CDR3 length: 15 residues. In nucleotides, the CDR3 is TGTGCCAGCAGCTTCGCCGGGGGGGAGACCTACGAGCAGTACTTC. Protein product: CASSFAGGETYEQYF.

The chain employs TRBV10-1 and TRBJ2-5; no firm D call. This CDR3 contains 14 residues. Germline assignment: CDR1 WNHNN and CDR2 SYGVQD (reference sequence). V lost 0 bases, J lost 5 bases, and 10 bases lay in between. The chain's CDR3 is CASSESTSSETQYF. Written as DNA, the CDR3 is TGCGCCAGCAGTGAGTCGACCAGTTCGGAGACCCAGTACTTC.